Shown below are 14 T cell receptor beta chains from a single sample sequenced in a study of regulatory T cells in long-lasting Graves disease. For TCR beta, libraries came from iRepertoire HTBI primers and Arm-PCR of CDR3 regions. TCRdb recomputed calls from the multiplex PCR reads with MiXCR, one row per CDR3 protein. There are a few hundred thousand distinct CDR3 sequences in the sample; 23% occur only once, and approximately 26% lies in the top ten. Time point in this sample: persistent/refractory GD, antithyroid drugs over 5 years with positive TRAb. The TCR library used RNA extracted from PBMCs. The source material was peripheral blood mononuclear cells (PBMCs), sampled when the disease was refractory, from a patient treated with antithyroid drugs. These TCRs come from a female donor with Graves disease.

The chain is built from TRBV18 and TRBJ2-7; D is undetermined. Per germline, CDR1 KGHSH and CDR2 LQKENI. Trimming removed 1 base from V and 2 bases from J, with 6 bases in between. The CDR3 loop spans 13 amino acids. The CDR3 sequence: CASSPRQAYEQYF. The CDR3 DNA sequence: TGTGCCAGCTCACCACGGCAGGCCTACGAGCAGTACTTC. Complete variable domain (other parts from reference TRBV18 and TRBJ2-7): NAGVMQNPRHLVRRRGQEARLRCSPMKGHSHVYWYRQLPEEGLKFMVYLQKENIIDESGMPKERFSAEFPKEGPSILRIQQVVRGDSAAYFCASSPRQAYEQYFGPGTRLTVT.

The genes are TRBV20-1 and TRBJ2-7; 8 positions match TRBD2. After removal of 3 bases from V and 3 bases from J, the junction contained 4 bases not matched to a gene. The CDR3 has 13 residues. The V gene's germline CDR1 is DFQATT and CDR2 SNEGSKA (reference sequence). The CDR3 sequence is CSARALAVYEQYF. CDR3 DNA sequence: TGCAGTGCTAGGGCACTAGCGGTCTACGAGCAGTACTTC.

The chain employs TRBV10-3 and TRBJ2-2; D gene uncertain. The germline V gene encodes CDR1 ENHRY and CDR2 SYGVKD. V dropped 3 bases and J dropped 0 bases, with 5 bases sitting between them. This CDR3 is built from 14 residues. The CDR3 sequence is CAISDRSNTGELFF. The CDR3 region has the DNA TGTGCCATCAGTGACAGGTCGAACACCGGGGAGCTGTTTTTT.

The chain recombines TRBV4-1 with TRBJ1-4; 9 bases line up with TRBD1. V shed 5 bases and J 6 bases; nucleotides not matched to a gene: 7. Germline CDR1 MGHRA, CDR2 YSYEKL. The CDR3 extends over 15 amino acids. The CDR3 loop reads CASSEGQGDDEKLFF. CDR3 in DNA: TGCGCCAGCAGCGAGGGACAGGGAGACGATGAAAAACTGTTTTTT.

The gene calls are TRBV6-5 and TRBJ1-2; D is perhaps TRBD1 (6 bases). Between the trimmed V and J ends, which lost 2 bases and 7 bases, there was a span of 8 bases. The CDR3 is 12 amino acids. The germline CDR1 and CDR2 sequences are MNHEY and SVGAGI. The DNA of the CDR3 is TGTGCCAGCAGTTACAGAGGGGGTGGCTACACCTTC. This encodes CASSYRGGGYTF.

V usage is TRBV14 and J usage is TRBJ1-4; weak D call: TRBD1 (5 bases). The CDR3 sequence is 15 residues long. Trimming took 1 base from V and 1 from J, leaving 7 bases between them. Germline V gene lookup returns CDR1 SGHDN and CDR2 FVKESK. CDR3 coding DNA: TGTGCCAGCAGCCAAGTCGGGGGAACTAATGAAAAACTGTTTTTT. This gives the protein CASSQVGGTNEKLFF.

The rearrangement joins TRBV19 to TRBJ1-6, with 7 bases matching TRBD1. Losses at the gene ends were 9 bases for V and 10 bases for J; bases not matched to a gene: 9. CDR1 LNHDA and CDR2 SQIVND come from the germline V gene (reference sequence). This CDR3 is 13 amino acids long. DNA of the CDR3: TGTGCCAGCGCCGGGACAGCTGGCTCACCCCTCCACTTT. As protein: CASAGTAGSPLHF.

About this clonotype: Since a much larger clone is just one base distant, this may be a read error. The V gene is TRBV2, the J gene TRBJ1-4; D is unresolved. In germline, CDR1 is SNHLY, CDR2 FYNNEI. This CDR3 is built from 14 residues. The CDR3 spells CVTRPGPSEEKLFF. CDR3 in DNA: TGTGTCACCCGCCCCGGTCCATCGGAGGAAAAACTGTTTTTT.

This sequence joins TRBV20-1 and TRBJ2-5; either TRBD1 or TRBD2 may fit D (5 bases each). Germline V gene sequence: CDR1 DFQATT, CDR2 SNEGSKA (reference sequence). The length of the CDR3 is 16 residues. V lost 6 bases to trimming and J lost 6 bases, with 26 bases between them. The CDR3 sequence: CSAVRGLTIVRKTQYF. DNA for the CDR3: TGCAGTGCCGTACGGGGCCTAACCATCGTCAGAAAGACCCAGTACTTC.

This clonotype appeared many times. V and J are TRBV6-1 and TRBJ2-7; D remains unclear. CDR1 is MNHNS, CDR2 SASEGT, per germline. With 5 bases removed from V and 5 bases from J, the gap between germline ends came to 7 bases. The CDR3 runs 11 residues. The CDR3, as DNA: TGTGCCAGCAGTACGAGCCACGAGCAGTACTTC. It codes for CASSTSHEQYF.

The V and J genes are TRBV6-1 and TRBJ2-1, with no clear D. V was shortened by 3 bases and J by 10 bases, with 13 bases between the two germline ends. The CDR3 totals 13 residues. Germline V gene sequence: CDR1 MNHNS, CDR2 SASEGT. This chain's CDR3 is CASSEALLREQFF. The CDR3 bases are TGTGCCAGCAGTGAGGCACTCTTACGGGAGCAGTTCTTC.

The genes are TRBV27 and TRBJ1-1; 7 positions agree with TRBD1. Germline-derived CDR1 and CDR2 are MNHEY and SMNVEV (reference sequence). The CDR3 is made up of 13 amino acids. J was trimmed by 4 bases and V by 6 bases; bases with no gene match: 5. CDR3 nucleotide sequence: TGTGCCAGCAGCGACAGGGTTTTCACTGAAGCTTTCTTT. Protein product: CASSDRVFTEAFF.

This clonotype was observed a handful of times. CDR3 nucleotide sequence: TGTGCCAGCAGCTTGAATCAGGCCAGGGTTCAGTACTTC. Its protein is CASSLNQARVQYF. The chain recombines TRBV5-4 with TRBJ2-4, with D possibly TRBD1 on 5 matching bases. CDR1 is SGHNT and CDR2 is YYREEE in the germline V gene (reference sequence). The CDR3 is 13 residues long. V was cut by 1 base and J by 11 bases, with 13 bases left in between.

There are a few counts of this clonotype. V gene TRBV19 combines with J gene TRBJ1-1; 8 bases are a match to TRBD1. V dropped 3 bases and J dropped 2; count of bases not matched to a gene: 8. The CDR3 has 16 amino acids. Germline V CDR1 and CDR2: LNHDA, SQIVND (reference sequence). The chain's CDR3 is CASSMAGGACNTEAFF. The CDR3 DNA is TGTGCCAGTAGTATGGCAGGGGGCGCATGTAACACTGAAGCTTTCTTT.